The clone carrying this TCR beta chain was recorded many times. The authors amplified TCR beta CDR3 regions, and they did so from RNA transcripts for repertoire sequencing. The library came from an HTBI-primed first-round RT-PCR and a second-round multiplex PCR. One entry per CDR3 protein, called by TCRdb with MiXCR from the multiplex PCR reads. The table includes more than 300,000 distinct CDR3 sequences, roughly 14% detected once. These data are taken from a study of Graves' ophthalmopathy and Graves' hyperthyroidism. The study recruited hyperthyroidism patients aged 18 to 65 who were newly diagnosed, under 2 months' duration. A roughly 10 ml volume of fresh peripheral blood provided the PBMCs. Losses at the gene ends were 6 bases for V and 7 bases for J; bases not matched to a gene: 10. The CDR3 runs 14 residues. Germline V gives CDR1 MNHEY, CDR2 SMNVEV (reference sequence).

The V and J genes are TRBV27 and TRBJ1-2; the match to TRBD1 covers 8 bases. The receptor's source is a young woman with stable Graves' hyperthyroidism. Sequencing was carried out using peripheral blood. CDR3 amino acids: CASRTLRGQGGYTF. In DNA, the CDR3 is TGTGCCAGCAGGACCCTCAGGGGGCAGGGTGGCTACACCTTC.